These T cell receptor beta chains were read from a single sample in a study of T cell responses to AZD1222 COVID-19 vaccine. TCRdb's copy holds only in-frame clones and misses some; the assay was immunoSEQ multiplex PCR. The top ten hold 1.5% to 2% of the sample, which has about 130,000 clones, roughly 94% seen once. Sequencing used peripheral blood, obtained on day 0 of AZD1222 vaccination. These receptors originate from an adult in good health. CDR3s include the opening cysteine and the closing phenylalanine or tryptophan. Fields, in order: D gene, clone size, V gene, J gene, CDR3 DNA, CDR3 protein. A D gene is named only where the DNA matches it firmly. Size is omitted from some rows. Given values are once, few, many or a class for expanded clones.

d_gene: TRBD1; abundance: -; v_gene: TRBV5-1; j_gene: TRBJ1-1; CDR3nt: TGCGCCAGCAGCTCGGACAGGGTCGGCGCGATCGCTGAAGCTTTCTTT; CDR3aa: CASSSDRVGAIAEAFF
d_gene: -; abundance: -; v_gene: TRBV4-3; j_gene: TRBJ1-1; CDR3nt: TGCGCCAGCAGCTTCGGGAGGGGGGTGAACACTGAAGCTTTCTTT; CDR3aa: CASSFGRGVNTEAFF
d_gene: -; abundance: -; v_gene: TRBV6-5; j_gene: TRBJ2-3; CDR3nt: TGTGCCAGCAGTTGGAGGCCAGGAGCGGAAGATACGCAGTATTTT; CDR3aa: CASSWRPGAEDTQYF
d_gene: -; abundance: -; v_gene: TRBV11-2; j_gene: TRBJ1-1; CDR3nt: TGTGCCAGCAGCTTAGGGCAGGGCACTGAAGCTTTCTTT; CDR3aa: CASSLGQGTEAFF
d_gene: TRBD2; abundance: once; v_gene: TRBV27; j_gene: TRBJ2-7; CDR3nt: TGTGCCAGCAGTTCCACTAGCGGGGACTACGAGCAGTACTTC; CDR3aa: CASSSTSGDYEQYF
d_gene: -; abundance: -; v_gene: TRBV12-3/TRBV12-4; j_gene: TRBJ2-5; CDR3nt: TGTGCCAGCAGCAATAGTGGAGTCAAGACCCAGTACTTC; CDR3aa: CASSNSGVKTQYF
d_gene: TRBD2; abundance: few; v_gene: TRBV24-1; j_gene: TRBJ2-3; CDR3nt: TGTGCCACCAGTGATTGGCCTCCTAGCGGGGGTGTTGTAGATACGCAGTATTTT; CDR3aa: CATSDWPPSGGVVDTQYF
d_gene: -; abundance: -; v_gene: TRBV6-4; j_gene: TRBJ1-2; CDR3nt: TGTGCCAGCAGTAGTACATGGAACTATGGCTACACCTTC; CDR3aa: CASSSTWNYGYTF
d_gene: TRBD1; abundance: -; v_gene: TRBV24-1; j_gene: TRBJ2-7; CDR3nt: TGTGCCACCAGTGATCGCCGGGACAGGGGAGTAAGTGAGCAGTACTTC; CDR3aa: CATSDRRDRGVSEQYF
d_gene: -; abundance: -; v_gene: TRBV3-1/TRBV3-2; j_gene: TRBJ1-2; CDR3nt: TGTGCCAGCAGCCAAACATGGGGTCAGCCCTATGGCTACACCTTC; CDR3aa: CASSQTWGQPYGYTF
d_gene: -; abundance: -; v_gene: TRBV19; j_gene: TRBJ1-4; CDR3nt: TGTGCCAGTAGTATAGGTTGGCCTCGGCTTAATGAAAAACTGTTTTTT; CDR3aa: CASSIGWPRLNEKLFF
d_gene: -; abundance: -; v_gene: TRBV7-9; j_gene: TRBJ1-3; CDR3nt: TGTGCCAGCAGCCCCTTGTCGGCGGGAAGTGGAAACACCATATATTTT; CDR3aa: CASSPLSAGSGNTIYF
d_gene: -; abundance: -; v_gene: TRBV5-1; j_gene: TRBJ1-6; CDR3nt: TGCGCCAGCAGTCCCGGACAGCCATATAATTCACCCCTCCACTTT; CDR3aa: CASSPGQPYNSPLHF
d_gene: TRBD1; abundance: -; v_gene: TRBV13; j_gene: TRBJ2-5; CDR3nt: TGTGCCAGCAGCGACAGGGGGGAGACCCAGTACTTC; CDR3aa: CASSDRGETQYF
d_gene: -; abundance: -; v_gene: TRBV13; j_gene: TRBJ2-2; CDR3nt: TGTGCCAGCAGCCCATGGGCTAGCGAGAACACCGGGGAGCTGTTTTTT; CDR3aa: CASSPWASENTGELFF
d_gene: -; abundance: -; v_gene: TRBV2; j_gene: TRBJ2-5; CDR3nt: TGTGCCAGCAGTGTGGCAGGGGAAGAGACCCAGTACTTC; CDR3aa: CASSVAGEETQYF
d_gene: TRBD2; abundance: -; v_gene: TRBV5-1; j_gene: TRBJ2-3; CDR3nt: TGCGCCAGCAGCTTTACTAGCGGGGATACAGATACGCAGTATTTT; CDR3aa: CASSFTSGDTDTQYF
d_gene: -; abundance: -; v_gene: TRBV2; j_gene: TRBJ1-1; CDR3nt: TGTGCCAGCAGGGGAACGGGGCGGGGAACTGAAGCTTTCTTT; CDR3aa: CASRGTGRGTEAFF
d_gene: -; abundance: once; v_gene: TRBV18; j_gene: TRBJ1-2; CDR3nt: TGTGCCAGCTCAACCGACAGTTATGGCTACACCTTC; CDR3aa: CASSTDSYGYTF
d_gene: -; abundance: -; v_gene: TRBV3-1/TRBV3-2; j_gene: TRBJ1-6; CDR3nt: TGTGCCAGCAGCCAAGATCTCCAGAACCCCTCCTATAATTCACCCCTCCACTTT; CDR3aa: CASSQDLQNPSYNSPLHF
d_gene: -; abundance: -; v_gene: TRBV2; j_gene: TRBJ1-1; CDR3nt: TGTGCCAGCAGTGAAGTCCAGGGAGGGGTGAACACTGAAGCTTTCTTT; CDR3aa: CASSEVQGGVNTEAFF
d_gene: TRBD2; abundance: -; v_gene: TRBV5-1; j_gene: TRBJ2-3; CDR3nt: TGCGCCAGCAGCTCGGCGACTAGCACGGATACGCAGTATTTT; CDR3aa: CASSSATSTDTQYF
d_gene: -; abundance: -; v_gene: TRBV7-2; j_gene: TRBJ2-7; CDR3nt: TGTGCCAGCAGCCCCACTCGTGAAGTCGGCGAGCAGTACTTC; CDR3aa: CASSPTREVGEQYF
d_gene: TRBD2; abundance: -; v_gene: TRBV19; j_gene: TRBJ2-4; CDR3nt: TGTGCCAGTTCCCGGACCGGGGGGGGAAACATTCAGTACTTC; CDR3aa: CASSRTGGGNIQYF
d_gene: TRBD1; abundance: -; v_gene: TRBV6-1; j_gene: TRBJ2-7; CDR3nt: TGTGCCAGCAGCGCCCGGACAGGGTTCCTCGGCGAGCAGTACTTC; CDR3aa: CASSARTGFLGEQYF
d_gene: -; abundance: few; v_gene: TRBV2; j_gene: TRBJ1-2; CDR3nt: TGTGCCAGCAGCTCCGGGACGGCCTATGGCTACACCTTC; CDR3aa: CASSSGTAYGYTF
d_gene: -; abundance: -; v_gene: TRBV5-1; j_gene: TRBJ2-5; CDR3nt: TGCGCCAGCAGCTTGGGGGCAGGGCAACAAGAGACCCAGTACTTC; CDR3aa: CASSLGAGQQETQYF
d_gene: -; abundance: few; v_gene: TRBV4-3; j_gene: TRBJ2-5; CDR3nt: TGCGCCAGCAGCCTATCCGGGACCTATGGGGGGACCCAGTACTTC; CDR3aa: CASSLSGTYGGTQYF
d_gene: -; abundance: -; v_gene: TRBV6-1; j_gene: TRBJ1-5; CDR3nt: TGTGCCAGCAGTGATCTTCAGCCCCAGCATTTT; CDR3aa: CASSDLQPQHF
d_gene: -; abundance: -; v_gene: TRBV6-5; j_gene: TRBJ1-5; CDR3nt: TGTGCCAGCAGTTACGAAGGTGGCCAGCCCCAGCATTTT; CDR3aa: CASSYEGGQPQHF
d_gene: -; abundance: -; v_gene: TRBV28; j_gene: TRBJ2-1; CDR3nt: TGTGCCAGCAGTTTCCCACGAGCCTCCTACAATGAGCAGTTCTTC; CDR3aa: CASSFPRASYNEQFF
d_gene: TRBD1; abundance: -; v_gene: TRBV5-5; j_gene: TRBJ2-7; CDR3nt: TGTGCCAGCAGGGCACGACAGGGCTCCTACGAGCAGTACTTC; CDR3aa: CASRARQGSYEQYF
d_gene: TRBD2; abundance: -; v_gene: TRBV10-3; j_gene: TRBJ2-3; CDR3nt: TGTGCCATCACCGGACCCCTAACTAGCGGGGGTTACACAGATACGCAGTATTTT; CDR3aa: CAITGPLTSGGYTDTQYF
d_gene: -; abundance: once; v_gene: TRBV10-3; j_gene: TRBJ2-7; CDR3nt: TGTGCCAACGGCGGACAGATCTACGAGCAGTACTTC; CDR3aa: CANGGQIYEQYF
d_gene: TRBD1; abundance: -; v_gene: TRBV6-1; j_gene: TRBJ1-2; CDR3nt: TGTGCCAGCGGACAGGGGGGCTATGGCTACACCTTC; CDR3aa: CASGQGGYGYTF
d_gene: -; abundance: -; v_gene: TRBV9; j_gene: TRBJ1-5; CDR3nt: TGTGCCAGCAGCGTCGGGGGGAGGGCTGGCCAGCCCCAGCATTTT; CDR3aa: CASSVGGRAGQPQHF
d_gene: -; abundance: once; v_gene: TRBV12-3/TRBV12-4; j_gene: TRBJ1-1; CDR3nt: TGTGCCAGCAGTTACGGGGACCTTTCTGAAGCTTTCTTT; CDR3aa: CASSYGDLSEAFF
d_gene: -; abundance: -; v_gene: TRBV18; j_gene: TRBJ1-4; CDR3nt: TGTGCCAGCTCACCTCTGGGCTTGCGGGAAAAACTGTTTTTT; CDR3aa: CASSPLGLREKLFF
d_gene: -; abundance: -; v_gene: TRBV13; j_gene: TRBJ2-7; CDR3nt: TGTGCCAGCAGCTTAGAAGGGAATGACCACGAGCAGTACTTC; CDR3aa: CASSLEGNDHEQYF
d_gene: TRBD1; abundance: -; v_gene: TRBV7-9; j_gene: TRBJ1-1; CDR3nt: TGTGCCAGCAGGCGGGGACAGATCAAGATTTATACTGAAGCTTTCTTT; CDR3aa: CASRRGQIKIYTEAFF
d_gene: TRBD1; abundance: -; v_gene: TRBV27; j_gene: TRBJ2-1; CDR3nt: TGTGCCAGCAGTTTTATACCGACAGGGAACAATGAGCAGTTCTTC; CDR3aa: CASSFIPTGNNEQFF
d_gene: TRBD1; abundance: -; v_gene: TRBV25-1; j_gene: TRBJ1-5; CDR3nt: TGTGCCAGCAGCCCCAGGGGGCTGAGCCAGCCCCAGCATTTT; CDR3aa: CASSPRGLSQPQHF
d_gene: TRBD1; abundance: few; v_gene: TRBV3-1/TRBV3-2; j_gene: TRBJ2-1; CDR3nt: TGTGCCAGCAGCCTACTCCGGGACAGGAACTACAATGAGCAGTTCTTC; CDR3aa: CASSLLRDRNYNEQFF
d_gene: -; abundance: -; v_gene: TRBV5-8; j_gene: TRBJ2-3; CDR3nt: TGTGCCAGCAGCTTCGCTAGCGAAACAGATACGCAGTATTTT; CDR3aa: CASSFASETDTQYF
d_gene: -; abundance: -; v_gene: TRBV12-5; j_gene: TRBJ2-5; CDR3nt: TGTGCTAGTGGTTTGGTACTGAGAACCTCCACAGGAAGCCAAGAGACCCAGTACTTC; CDR3aa: CASGLVLRTSTGSQETQYF
d_gene: TRBD2; abundance: few; v_gene: TRBV15; j_gene: TRBJ2-1; CDR3nt: TGTGCCACCAGCAAACCCAGCGGGGGATTTTACAATGAGCAGTTCTTC; CDR3aa: CATSKPSGGFYNEQFF
d_gene: TRBD1; abundance: -; v_gene: TRBV7-3; j_gene: TRBJ1-1; CDR3nt: TGTGCCAGCAGCTTAATGCCAGGGGGCGCGGGTGTCACTGAAGCTTTCTTT; CDR3aa: CASSLMPGGAGVTEAFF